These T cell receptor beta chains were read from a single sample in a study of cytomegalovirus exposure and HLA in healthy donors. The repertoire was sequenced with immunoSEQ multiplex PCR; TCRdb's copy has only in-frame clones and lacks some. The sample consists of 95,000 to 150,000 clones, about nine tenths of them appearing once. What was sequenced was PBMCs. Every receptor here comes from a woman aged 18-30 years in good health and CMV-seronegative. Each CDR3 is given with its conserved first and last residue. A D gene is named only where the DNA matches it firmly. Not every row has a clone size; where given, it reads once, few, many or a size class.

TRBV30	15	TRBJ2-1	TRBD2	once	CAWSVGLAGLNEQFF	TGTGCCTGGAGTGTAGGGTTAGCGGGACTGAATGAGCAGTTCTTC
TRBV28	14	TRBJ2-5	TRBD1	NA	CASSSNTGDETQYF	TGTGCCAGCAGCTCAAACACAGGGGACGAGACCCAGTACTTC
TRBV9	15	TRBJ2-1	NA	once	CASTRTGISYNEQFF	TGTGCCAGCACCAGAACGGGGATCTCCTACAATGAGCAGTTCTTC
TRBV9	15	TRBJ1-1	NA	NA	CASSPQQGLRTEAFF	TGTGCCAGCAGCCCACAACAGGGTTTGAGGACTGAAGCTTTCTTT
TRBV18	16	TRBJ2-1	NA	NA	CASSPASPSSYNEQFF	TGTGCCAGCTCACCAGCTAGCCCGAGCTCCTACAATGAGCAGTTCTTC
TRBV9	16	TRBJ1-3	NA	NA	CASSPRGGISGNTIYF	TGTGCCAGCAGCCCCCGCGGGGGGATCTCTGGAAACACCATATATTTT
TRBV6-6	11	TRBJ2-1	TRBD2	NA	CASSHGGEQFF	TGTGCCAGCAGCCACGGGGGGGAGCAGTTCTTC
TRBV5-6	13	TRBJ2-5	NA	few	CASSPAQEETQYF	TGTGCCAGCAGTCCCGCGCAGGAAGAGACCCAGTACTTC
TRBV28	15	TRBJ2-3	NA	NA	CASSSTWRETGSQYF	TGTGCCAGCAGTTCTACCTGGAGGGAAACGGGTTCGCAGTATTTT
TRBV5-1	14	TRBJ1-2	NA	NA	CASSLAQGMPGYTF	TGCGCCAGCAGCTTGGCCCAGGGGATGCCCGGCTACACCTTC
TRBV5-1	16	TRBJ2-7	TRBD1	once	CASSPGRGQADYEQYF	TGCGCCAGCAGTCCCGGCCGCGGACAGGCCGACTACGAGCAGTACTTC
TRBV28	19	TRBJ2-1	NA	NA	CASSFGLMGGTYSYNEQFF	TGTGCCAGCAGTTTTGGGCTTATGGGCGGGACCTACTCCTACAATGAGCAGTTCTTC
TRBV5-6	12	TRBJ1-5	NA	few	CASNYEDQPQHF	TGTGCCAGCAACTATGAGGATCAGCCCCAGCATTTT
TRBV15	12	TRBJ2-7	NA	NA	CATSRSQYEQYF	TGTGCCACCAGCAGGAGCCAATACGAGCAGTACTTC
TRBV5-1	11	TRBJ2-5	NA	NA	CASSSKETQYF	TGCGCCAGCAGCTCCAAAGAGACCCAGTACTTC
TRBV11-3	15	TRBJ2-1	TRBD2	NA	CASSVLAGSYNEQFF	TGTGCCAGCAGTGTACTAGCGGGAAGTTACAATGAGCAGTTCTTC
TRBV14	12	TRBJ2-7	NA	NA	CASSRTADEQYF	TGTGCCAGCAGCCGGACAGCGGACGAGCAGTACTTC
TRBV5-1	12	TRBJ2-1	NA	NA	CASRFLAGEQFF	TGCGCCAGCAGATTCTTAGCCGGTGAGCAGTTCTTC
TRBV5-1	15	TRBJ1-1	NA	NA	CASSPWGGPNTEAFF	TGCGCCAGCAGCCCATGGGGCGGACCGAACACTGAAGCTTTCTTT
TRBV7-9	12	TRBJ1-1	NA	once	CASSPRVPEAFF	TGTGCCAGCAGCCCCAGGGTTCCTGAAGCTTTCTTT
TRBV7-9	13	TRBJ2-1	NA	NA	CASSPPASVWQFF	TGTGCCAGCAGCCCGCCGGCTAGCGTATGGCAGTTCTTC
TRBV28	15	TRBJ2-1	NA	NA	CASSLVQGPYNEQFF	TGTGCCAGCAGTTTAGTCCAGGGCCCCTACAATGAGCAGTTCTTC
TRBV4-1	15	TRBJ1-1	NA	NA	CASSHQPLQIAEAFF	TGCGCCAGCAGCCACCAACCGTTACAGATTGCTGAAGCTTTCTTT
TRBV18	15	TRBJ2-1	NA	once	CASSFEASSYNEQFF	TGTGCCAGCTCCTTCGAGGCCAGTTCCTACAATGAGCAGTTCTTC
TRBV29-1	15	TRBJ2-1	TRBD2	NA	CSVPLSGRTYNEQFF	TGCAGCGTTCCCCTTAGCGGGAGGACCTACAATGAGCAGTTCTTC
TRBV5-4	15	TRBJ2-3	NA	NA	CASSLDLISTDTQYF	TGTGCCAGCAGCTTGGACTTGATTAGCACAGATACGCAGTATTTT
TRBV11-2	18	TRBJ2-6	TRBD1	NA	CASSPPGQGRTGANVLTF	TGTGCCAGCAGCCCCCCGGGACAGGGGAGGACTGGGGCCAACGTCCTGACTTTC
TRBV5-4	15	TRBJ2-1	TRBD1	NA	CASSADRGQDNEQFF	TGTGCCAGCAGCGCAGACAGGGGGCAGGACAATGAGCAGTTCTTC
TRBV5-6	13	TRBJ2-7	TRBD2	NA	CASSLIGREEQYF	TGTGCCAGCAGCCTCATCGGGCGGGAGGAGCAGTACTTC
TRBV12-5	15	TRBJ1-3	TRBD1	NA	CASGSWTGRGNTIYF	TGTGCTAGTGGTTCCTGGACAGGGAGGGGAAACACCATATATTTT
TRBV27	18	TRBJ2-2	TRBD1	NA	CASRGGGRQGIFTGELFF	TGTGCCAGCAGGGGTGGTGGCCGACAGGGAATTTTCACCGGGGAGCTGTTTTTT